The 7 T cell receptor beta chains below come from one sample, sequenced in a study of OX40 agonist ivuxolimab in advanced cancers. The method was the immunoSEQ multiplex PCR assay. TCRdb mirrors the immuneACCESS table, restricted to in-frame sequences. Some clones are absent from its copies; in checked studies, under half trace to an unresolved V gene, and the reason for the others is unknown. The sample has 40,000 to 55,000 clones on record, roughly 82% of them singletons. The top ten clones comprise more than 2% of the sample. Source: CD4+ or CD8+ T cells sorted from blood, taken in a trial of the OX40 agonist ivuxolimab. These receptors were taken from an adult with an advanced solid tumor such as melanoma, head and neck, liver or kidney cancer.

The gene calls are TRBV7-9 and TRBJ1-4; 7 bases are a match to TRBD1. Trimming took 3 bases from V and 4 from J; bases not matched to a gene: 5. Germline values: CDR1 SEHNR, CDR2 FQNEAQ (reference sequence). CDR3 length: 15 residues. Here the CDR3 reads CASSLGTVNNEKLFF. DNA for the CDR3: TGTGCCAGCAGCTTGGGGACAGTAAATAATGAAAAACTGTTTTTT.

This rearrangement joins TRBV13 to TRBJ1-3; possibly TRBD1 for D (6 bases). Trimming pared 5 bases from V and 1 base from J, leaving 12 bases between. Germline values: CDR1 PRHDT, CDR2 FYEKMQ (reference sequence). The CDR3 has 15 amino acids. This chain's CDR3 is CASSTNRVSGNTIYF. The DNA for the CDR3 is TGTGCCAGCAGCACAAACAGGGTTTCTGGAAACACCATATATTTT.

The CDR3 bases are TGTGCCAGCAGCCAAGACAGTCTAGGCTCCTACGAGCAGTACTTC. It translates to CASSQDSLGSYEQYF. The chain uses TRBV4-2 and TRBJ2-7; no reliable D call. V lost 0 bases to trimming and J lost 0 bases, with 9 bases between them. CDR1 is LGHNA and CDR2 is YNFKEQ in the germline V gene. CDR3 length equals 15 residues.

This clone has just a few counts. The chain has TRBV5-4 and TRBJ2-1; 8 positions agree with TRBD1. CDR3 length equals 15 residues. The V gene end was trimmed by 4 bases and the J gene end by 7 bases; junction bases not matched to a gene: 10. CDR1 SGHNT and CDR2 YYREEE come from the germline V gene (reference sequence). This CDR3 is CASSIGSRGQNEQFF. The CDR3 nucleotides read TGTGCCAGCAGCATTGGGAGCAGGGGGCAGAATGAGCAGTTCTTC.

This chain uses TRBV10-3 with TRBJ1-1; TRBD1 aligns across 8 bases. CDR3 size: 14 residues. Losses at the gene ends were 6 bases for V and 7 bases for J; bases not matched to a gene: 10. Germline-derived CDR1 and CDR2 are ENHRY and SYGVKD. CDR3 sequence (DNA): TGTGCCATCAGGGAAGACAGGGGTCGCGTTGAAGCTTTCTTT. It is translated as CAIREDRGRVEAFF.

The chain employs TRBV6-5 and TRBJ1-1, with D uncertain. The germline CDR1 and CDR2 sequences are MNHEY and SVGAGI. V was pared by 3 bases and J by 5 bases, with 19 bases between. This CDR3 has 16 residues. The DNA of the CDR3 is TGTGCCAGCAGTTATGGCTGGGGTAAATGGGTTACTGAAGCTTTCTTT. It is translated as CASSYGWGKWVTEAFF.

The V and J genes are TRBV5-1 and TRBJ2-2, with TRBD2 matching over 10 bases. This CDR3 has 18 residues. The V and J ends lost 2 bases and 0 bases, in that order; junction bases with no gene match: 7. From germline, CDR1 is SGHRS and CDR2 YFSETQ. CDR3 region: CASSFSGGASTNTGELFF. The CDR3, as DNA: TGCGCCAGCAGCTTCAGCGGGGGGGCCTCAACGAACACCGGGGAGCTGTTTTTT.